Included here is one TCR beta chain sequence, with context. Its antigen is unidentified. The repertoire was sequenced with immunoSEQ multiplex PCR; TCRdb's copy has only in-frame clones and lacks some. The table lists 120,000 or so clones, 92% of them singletons, with roughly 2.5% in the top ten. Germline-derived CDR1 and CDR2 are KGHDR and SFDVKD. This CDR3 has 14 residues. V lost 4 bases and J lost 0, with 8 bases in between. The source of the sample is a study of T cell responses to AZD1222 COVID-19 vaccine. Notes on the study in general: The sample set comprised mostly white British donors with more females, and clonal diversity was possibly underestimated. Reports say nearly half of spike-specific TCRs go after unmutated variant regions.

The sequence came from an adult who received the AZD1222 COVID-19 vaccine. The specimen comprised peripheral blood, sampled 28 days after the second AZD1222 dose. The chain uses TRBV24-1 and TRBJ1-2; D remains ambiguous. CDR3 in amino acids: CATSDSTANYGYTF. DNA for the CDR3: TGTGCCACCAGTGACAGTACAGCTAACTATGGCTACACCTTC.